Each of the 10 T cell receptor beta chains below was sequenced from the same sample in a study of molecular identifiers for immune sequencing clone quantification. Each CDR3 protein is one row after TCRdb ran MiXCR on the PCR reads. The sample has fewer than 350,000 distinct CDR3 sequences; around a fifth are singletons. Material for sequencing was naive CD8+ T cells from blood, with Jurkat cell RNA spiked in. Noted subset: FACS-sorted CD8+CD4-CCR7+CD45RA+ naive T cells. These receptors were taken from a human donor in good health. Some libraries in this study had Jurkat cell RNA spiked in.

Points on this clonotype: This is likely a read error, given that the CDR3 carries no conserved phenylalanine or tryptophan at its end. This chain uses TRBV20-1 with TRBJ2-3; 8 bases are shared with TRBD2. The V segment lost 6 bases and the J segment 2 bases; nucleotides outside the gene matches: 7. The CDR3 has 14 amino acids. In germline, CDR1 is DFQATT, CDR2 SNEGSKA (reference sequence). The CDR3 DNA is TGCAGTGCAGGGATAGCGGGGCTCACAGATACGCAGTATCTT. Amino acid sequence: CSAGIAGLTDTQYL.

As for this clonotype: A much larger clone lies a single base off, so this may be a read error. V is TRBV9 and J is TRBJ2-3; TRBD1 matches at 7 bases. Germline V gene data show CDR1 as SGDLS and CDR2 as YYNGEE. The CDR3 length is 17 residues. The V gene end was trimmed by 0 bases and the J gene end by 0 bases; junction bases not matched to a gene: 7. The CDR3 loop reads CASSVEGTEGSTDTQYF. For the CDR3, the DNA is TGTGCCAGCAGCGTAGAAGGGACAGAGGGTAGCACAGATACGCAGTATTTT.

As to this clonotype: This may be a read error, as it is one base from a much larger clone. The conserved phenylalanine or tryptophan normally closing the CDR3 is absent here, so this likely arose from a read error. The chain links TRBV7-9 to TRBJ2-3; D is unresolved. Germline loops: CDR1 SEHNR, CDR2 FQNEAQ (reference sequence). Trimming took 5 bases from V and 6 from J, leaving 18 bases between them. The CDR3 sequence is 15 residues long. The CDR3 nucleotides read TGTGCCAGCAGCAATCACCCAGCACCCGTCGATACGCAGTATCTT. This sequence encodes CASSNHPAPVDTQYL.

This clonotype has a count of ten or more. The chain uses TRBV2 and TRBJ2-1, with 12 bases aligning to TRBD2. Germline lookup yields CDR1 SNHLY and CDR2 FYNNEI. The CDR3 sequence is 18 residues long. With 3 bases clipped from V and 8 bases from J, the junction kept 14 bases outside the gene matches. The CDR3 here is CASSDPSGRAIDEDEQFF. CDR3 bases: TGTGCCAGCAGTGATCCTAGCGGGAGGGCCATAGATGAGGATGAGCAGTTCTTC.

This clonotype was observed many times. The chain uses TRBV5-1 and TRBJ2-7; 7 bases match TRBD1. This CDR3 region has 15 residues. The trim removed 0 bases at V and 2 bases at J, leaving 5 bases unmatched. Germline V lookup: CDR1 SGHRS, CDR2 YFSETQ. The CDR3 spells CASSLETGTAYEQYF. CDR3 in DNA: TGCGCCAGCAGCTTGGAAACCGGGACAGCCTACGAGCAGTACTTC.

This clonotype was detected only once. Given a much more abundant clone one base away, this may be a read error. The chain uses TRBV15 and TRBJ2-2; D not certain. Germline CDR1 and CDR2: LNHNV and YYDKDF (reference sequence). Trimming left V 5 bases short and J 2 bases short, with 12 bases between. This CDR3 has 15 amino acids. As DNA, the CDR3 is TGTGCCACCAGCGGAGCCATGGGCAACACCGGGGAGCTGTTTTTT. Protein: CATSGAMGNTGELFF.

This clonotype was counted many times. In nucleotides, the CDR3 is TGTGCCAGCAGCTTAGGAGACTTGGGTGAAGCTTTCTTT. Translated, it gives CASSLGDLGEAFF. The chain carries TRBV7-6 and TRBJ1-1; D is uncertain. The CDR3 loop spans 13 amino acids. Germline CDR1 and CDR2: SGHVS and FNYEAQ. With 1 base removed from V and 7 bases from J, the gap between germline ends came to 10 bases.

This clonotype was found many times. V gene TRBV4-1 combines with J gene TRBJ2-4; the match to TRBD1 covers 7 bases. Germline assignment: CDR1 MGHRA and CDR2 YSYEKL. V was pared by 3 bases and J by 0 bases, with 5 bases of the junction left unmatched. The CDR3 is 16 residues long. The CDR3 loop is CASSHAQGVAKNIQYF. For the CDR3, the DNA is TGCGCCAGCAGCCACGCTCAGGGGGTAGCCAAAAACATTCAGTACTTC.

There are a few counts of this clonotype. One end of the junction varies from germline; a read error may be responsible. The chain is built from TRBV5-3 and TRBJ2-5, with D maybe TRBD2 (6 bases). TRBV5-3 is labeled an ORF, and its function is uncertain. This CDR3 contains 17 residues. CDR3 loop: CASSLDLLLASQETQYF. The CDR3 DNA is TGTGCCAGCAGCTTGGATTTATTGCTAGCGAGCCAAGAGACCCAGTACTTC.

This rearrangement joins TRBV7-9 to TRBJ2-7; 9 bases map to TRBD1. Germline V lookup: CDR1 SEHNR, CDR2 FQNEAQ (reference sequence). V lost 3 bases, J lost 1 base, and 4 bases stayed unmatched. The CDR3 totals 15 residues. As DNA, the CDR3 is TGTGCCAGCAGCTTCGAGGGACAGGGTTCCTACGAGCAGTACTTC. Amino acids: CASSFEGQGSYEQYF.